Below are 24 T cell receptor beta chains sequenced from a single sample in a study of T cell responses to AZD1222 COVID-19 vaccine. Method: immunoSEQ multiplex PCR; TCRdb's copy keeps in-frame clones and lacks some. Of roughly 110,000 clones listed, about nine tenths are singletons. Sequences were derived from peripheral blood, sampled 28 days after the second AZD1222 dose. These receptors were taken from an adult who received the AZD1222 COVID-19 vaccine.

The gene calls are TRBV3-1 (or the pseudogene TRBV3-2) and TRBJ1-5, with D tentatively TRBD1 (5 bases). The CDR3 spans 13 residues. The germline CDR1 and CDR2 sequences are LGHDT and YNNKEL (reference sequence). V was cut by 4 bases and J by 4 bases, with 8 bases left in between. CDR3: CASSLGQNQPQHF. The CDR3 region has the DNA TGTGCCAGCAGCCTAGGACAAAATCAGCCCCAGCATTTT.

V usage is TRBV19 and J usage is TRBJ2-5; D remains unclear. The germline V gene encodes CDR1 LNHDA and CDR2 SQIVND (reference sequence). The V end lost 5 bases, the J end lost 4 bases, and 20 bases lay between the germline ends. The CDR3 length is 16 residues. The CDR3, as DNA: TGTGCCAGTAGTGACTCACAGAGGAAGGTTCGAGAGACCCAGTACTTC. This sequence encodes CASSDSQRKVRETQYF.

The CDR3 spells CASSVQGAVFHEQFF. DNA of the CDR3: TGTGCCAGCAGCGTACAGGGGGCTGTATTTCATGAGCAGTTCTTC. J is TRBJ2-1 and V is TRBV9; 8 bases map to TRBD1. After removal of 1 base from V and 8 bases from J, the junction contained 8 bases not matched to a gene. Germline loops: CDR1 SGDLS, CDR2 YYNGEE. The length of the CDR3 is 15 residues. The complete variable domain, with remaining parts taken from reference TRBV9 and TRBJ2-1, reads DSGVTQTPKHLITATGQRVTLRCSPRSGDLSVYWYQQSLDQGLQFLIQYYNGEERAKGNILERFSAQQFPDLHSELNLSSLELGDSALYFCASSVQGAVFHEQFFGPGTRLTVL.

This clone came up once. The CDR3 bases are TGCAGTGCTAGTTTTGCGGGGGGCTTCACAGATACGCAGTATTTT. The encoded protein is CSASFAGGFTDTQYF. The chain carries TRBV20-1 and TRBJ2-3; 8 nucleotides align to TRBD2. Germline loops: CDR1 DFQATT, CDR2 SNEGSKA (reference sequence). The CDR3 has 15 residues. Trimming removed 3 bases from V and 2 bases from J; junction bases left unmatched: 7.

This sequence joins TRBV19 and TRBJ2-2; 7 bases are shared with TRBD1. The CDR3 extends over 14 amino acids. After removal of 4 bases from V and 7 bases from J, the junction contained 6 bases not matched to a gene. CDR1 and CDR2 (germline): LNHDA, SQIVND (reference sequence). DNA of the CDR3: TGTGCCAGTAGTAGAGGGGGCGAAGGCGGGGAGCTGTTTTTT. Protein sequence: CASSRGGEGGELFF.

This clone appeared a single time. The chain couples TRBV19 to TRBJ2-1, with 8 bases identical to TRBD2. The CDR3 runs 19 residues. Germline CDR1 reads LNHDA; CDR2 reads SQIVND (reference sequence). The junction had 18 bases not matched to a gene; V was cut back by 6 bases and J by 2 bases. As DNA, the CDR3 is TGTGCCAGTAGACATGGGAGTAGTAAGTCTAGCGGGCCCTACAATGAGCAGTTCTTC. Protein: CASRHGSSKSSGPYNEQFF.

Worth noting for this clone: In the same sample, other DNA sequences code for this CDR3. This chain joins TRBV18 and TRBJ1-1; no clear D. Between the trimmed V and J ends, which lost 3 bases and 5 bases, there was a span of 7 bases. The germline V gene encodes CDR1 KGHSH and CDR2 LQKENI. CDR3 length: 12 amino acids. CDR3 nucleotide sequence: TGTGCCAGCTCACCCACGGGGACTGAAGCTTTCTTT. It translates to CASSPTGTEAFF.

The chain employs TRBV29-1 and TRBJ1-3; D is uncertain. Germline CDR1 reads SQVTM; CDR2 reads ANQGSEA. The V and J ends lost 7 bases and 0 bases respectively, with 7 bases between them. The length of the CDR3 is 12 residues. The chain's CDR3 is CSAAASGNTIYF. The CDR3 nucleotides read TGCAGCGCCGCGGCCTCTGGAAACACCATATATTTT.

The chain employs TRBV4-1 and TRBJ2-3; unclear D gene. Germline CDR1 is MGHRA and CDR2 is YSYEKL. The length of the CDR3 is 15 residues. Trimming removed 1 base from V and 2 bases from J, with 10 bases in between. The CDR3 bases are TGCGCCAGCAGCCAAGTTGTGCGGTCCACAGATACGCAGTATTTT. Amino acid sequence: CASSQVVRSTDTQYF.

V usage is TRBV19 and J usage is TRBJ1-5, with D uncertain. The CDR3 is 14 amino acids. Germline loops: CDR1 LNHDA, CDR2 SQIVND (reference sequence). The V end was cut by 6 bases, the J end by 5 bases, with 14 bases between. The chain's CDR3 is CASREVGIYQPQHF. The CDR3 DNA is TGTGCCAGTAGGGAGGTAGGCATCTATCAGCCCCAGCATTTT.

The CDR3 sequence: CASSLAGYGYTF. CDR3 sequence (DNA): TGCGCCAGCAGCTTGGCCGGGTATGGCTACACCTTC. V usage is TRBV5-1 and J usage is TRBJ1-2; D is uncertain. Per germline, CDR1 SGHRS and CDR2 YFSETQ. V lost 0 bases and J lost 5, with 5 bases in between. The length of the CDR3 is 12 residues.

The CDR3 coding sequence is TGTGCCACCAGCGCACAACTAGCGAGGTACGAGCAGTACTTC. Protein product: CATSAQLARYEQYF. The V and J genes are TRBV15 and TRBJ2-7; 7 nucleotides line up with TRBD2. Germline CDR1 and CDR2: LNHNV and YYDKDF (reference sequence). There are 14 residues in the CDR3. The V segment lost 5 bases and the J segment 4 bases; nucleotides outside the gene matches: 8.

CDR3: CAARPILTDTGELFF. In DNA form, the CDR3 reads TGTGCCGCCCGACCGATTCTAACTGACACCGGGGAGCTGTTTTTT. J is TRBJ2-2 and V is TRBV10-3; the D is unclear. The CDR3 is made up of 15 amino acids. The V and J ends lost 11 bases and 3 bases respectively, with 19 bases between them. Germline V gene data show CDR1 as ENHRY and CDR2 as SYGVKD.

This chain uses TRBV7-6 with TRBJ2-3, with 9 bases fitting TRBD1. This CDR3 has 17 residues. CDR1 SGHVS and CDR2 FNYEAQ come from the germline V gene. V dropped 5 bases and J dropped 2; count of bases not matched to a gene: 11. The CDR3 coding sequence is TGTGCCAGCAGCCCAGCTGTCGGGACAGGGTACACAGATACGCAGTATTTT. Translating gives CASSPAVGTGYTDTQYF.

The chain couples TRBV5-8 to TRBJ1-1, with 9 nucleotides matching TRBD1. The ends lost 2 bases at V and 7 bases at J; junction bases unmatched: 9. Germline V gives CDR1 SGHTS, CDR2 YDEGEE. The CDR3 is 15 residues long. This CDR3 is CASSFLGQGAFEAFF. In DNA, the CDR3 is TGTGCCAGCAGCTTTTTGGGACAGGGAGCCTTTGAAGCTTTCTTT.

The rearrangement joins TRBV7-8 to TRBJ2-1, with a possible D match to TRBD1 (8 bases). The CDR3 consists of 15 residues. Germline CDR1 SGHVS, CDR2 FQNEAQ. V dropped 5 bases and J dropped 6 bases, with 17 bases sitting between them. CDR3 loop: CASSLLQGEGNEQFF. CDR3 bases: TGTGCCAGCAGCCTACTACAGGGGGAGGGCAATGAGCAGTTCTTC.

Of note for this clone: This sample includes further DNA sequences coding for the same CDR3. The chain links TRBV28 to TRBJ1-2, with D maybe TRBD1 (6 bases). Trimming pared 2 bases from V and 2 bases from J, leaving 6 bases between. The CDR3 is 13 residues long. Germline assignment: CDR1 MDHEN and CDR2 SYDVKM. The CDR3 sequence: CASSLGQNYGYTF. Written as DNA, the CDR3 is TGTGCCAGCAGTTTAGGACAGAACTATGGCTACACCTTC.

The chain has TRBV11-2 and TRBJ1-1, with D perhaps matching TRBD1 (5 bases). The V end was cut by 4 bases, the J end by 5 bases, with 14 bases between. The V gene's germline CDR1 is SGHAT and CDR2 FQNNGV. The CDR3 totals 14 residues. The CDR3 DNA sequence: TGTGCCAGCAGCTACCCACGGGGCATGACTGAAGCTTTCTTT. Amino acid sequence: CASSYPRGMTEAFF.

This clone was seen once. The chain uses TRBV19 and TRBJ1-5; 9 bases align to TRBD1. V gave up 4 bases and J gave up 7 bases; unmatched junction bases: 8. The CDR3 has 15 amino acids. CDR1 and CDR2 from the germline V gene are LNHDA and SQIVND (reference sequence). The CDR3 is CASSTETGGWQPQHF. In nucleotides, the CDR3 is TGTGCCAGTAGTACCGAAACAGGGGGCTGGCAGCCCCAGCATTTT.

The CDR3 spells CASSGTQGSGELFF. As DNA, the CDR3 is TGTGCCAGCAGCGGTACACAGGGGTCCGGGGAGCTGTTTTTT. The rearrangement links TRBV3-1 (or the pseudogene TRBV3-2) to TRBJ2-2; 7 bases line up with TRBD1. Germline CDR1 and CDR2: LGHDT and YNNKEL (reference sequence). Losses at the gene ends were 5 bases for V and 6 bases for J; bases not matched to a gene: 6. CDR3 size: 14 residues.

The chain joins TRBV9 to TRBJ1-4, with D maybe TRBD1 (5 bases). This CDR3 contains 15 residues. The V gene lost 0 bases and the J gene lost 4 bases, with 10 bases spanning the gap. Germline V gene lookup returns CDR1 SGDLS and CDR2 YYNGEE. This CDR3 reads CASSVGGRNNEKLFF. CDR3 DNA: TGTGCCAGCAGCGTAGGGGGCAGGAATAATGAAAAACTGTTTTTT.

The V and J genes are TRBV27 and TRBJ1-5, with D possibly TRBD1 on 5 matching bases. Deletions cut 5 bases from V and 5 bases from J, with 16 bases between. There are 15 residues in the CDR3. Germline V CDR1 and CDR2: MNHEY, SMNVEV (reference sequence). The CDR3 sequence: CASSAGWGLDQPQHF. DNA of the CDR3: TGTGCCAGCAGTGCTGGGTGGGGACTGGATCAGCCCCAGCATTTT.

The V gene is TRBV5-6, the J gene TRBJ1-6; D unresolved. Trimming left V 4 bases short and J 7 bases short, with 12 bases between. The CDR3 has 14 amino acids. From germline, CDR1 is SGHDT and CDR2 YYEEEE. CDR3 loop: CASSRSDWNSPLHF. The CDR3 bases are TGTGCCAGCAGCCGGTCCGATTGGAATTCACCCCTCCACTTT.

The chain employs TRBV6-2 or TRBV6-3 and TRBJ2-2; 8 bases are a match to TRBD2. The CDR3 has 14 amino acids. Germline V lookup: CDR1 MNHEY, CDR2 SVGEGT. With 2 bases clipped from V and 4 bases from J, the junction kept 0 bases outside the gene matches. DNA of the CDR3: TGTGCCAGCAGTTACGGGACTAGCACCGGGGAGCTGTTTTTT. Translation: CASSYGTSTGELFF.